What follows are 5 T cell receptor beta chains derived from one specimen sequenced in a study of T cells in Graves' hyperthyroidism and ophthalmopathy. From RNA transcripts, TCR beta CDR3 regions were amplified. The HTBI primer set drove a first-round RT-PCR of the TCR CDR3. TCRdb redid the calling of the multiplex PCR reads with MiXCR, one entry per CDR3 protein. The table has about 560,000 distinct CDR3 sequences, 35% to 55% seen once. The sequenced sample consisted of peripheral blood or thyroid tissue (not recorded which). All receptors come from a woman in her late teens or twenties with Graves' hyperthyroidism.

With regard to this clonotype: A much larger clone lies a single base off, so this may be a read error. The J gene is TRBJ1-5, the V gene TRBV2, with a possible D match to TRBD1 (5 bases). Germline V lookup: CDR1 SNHLY, CDR2 FYNNEI. This CDR3 region has 15 residues. The CDR3 DNA sequence: TGTGCCATCAGTGAGTCAGGCAGGGACCTCCAGCCCCAGCATTTT. Its translation is CAISESGRDLQPQHF.

This clonotype was observed a few times. The chain couples TRBV5-1 to TRBJ2-5; no definite D call. Germline V gene sequence: CDR1 SGHRS, CDR2 YFSETQ. Trimming pared 1 base from V and 2 bases from J, leaving 9 bases between. The CDR3 extends over 14 amino acids. The CDR3 sequence: CASSLSPEQETQYF. The CDR3 coding sequence is TGCGCCAGCAGCTTGTCGCCCGAACAAGAGACCCAGTACTTC. The full variable domain, with the rest looked up from reference TRBV5-1 and TRBJ2-5, is KAGVTQTPRYLIKTRGQQVTLSCSPISGHRSVSWYQQTPGQGLQFLFEYFSETQRNKGNFPGRFSGRQFSNSRSEMNVSTLELGDSALYLCASSLSPEQETQYFGPGTRLLVL.

The V call is TRBV24-1, the J call TRBJ2-2; D may match TRBD1 or TRBD2 (5 bases each). The germline V gene has CDR1 KGHDR and CDR2 SFDVKD. The CDR3 has 15 amino acids. V was shortened by 11 bases and J by 6 bases, with 21 bases between the two germline ends. The CDR3 nucleotides are TGTGCCAGCACCGACCGGGGCGGATTGGCCGGGGAGCTGTTTTTT. Translating it yields CASTDRGGLAGELFF.

The rearrangement uses TRBV10-3 and TRBJ1-2; 7 bases align to TRBD1. Trimming cost V 7 bases and J 1 base; bases outside gene matches: 12. The CDR3 covers 16 residues. The V gene's germline CDR1 is ENHRY and CDR2 SYGVKD. The CDR3 coding sequence is TGTGCCATCACCGGTCGACAGGGAGATAATAACTATGGCTACACCTTC. Translation gives CAITGRQGDNNYGYTF.

This clonotype was seen more than once but under ten times. V usage is TRBV7-8 and J usage is TRBJ1-2; a possible D gene is TRBD1 (6 bases). This CDR3 has 17 amino acids. The ends were cut back, 5 bases at V and 2 bases at J, with 21 bases in the middle. Germline CDR1 is SGHVS and CDR2 is FQNEAQ. This CDR3 is CASSAGQGRVSNYGYTF. The CDR3 DNA follows: TGTGCCAGCAGCGCCGGCCAGGGGCGAGTATCCAACTATGGCTACACCTTC.